These T cell receptor beta chains were read from a single sample in a study of shared clonotypes between healthy human individuals. The table came from immunoSEQ multiplex PCR; TCRdb's copy has only in-frame clones and leaves some out. In the table there are about 700,000 clones, 92% of which are singletons. Sample: naive CD8+ T cells sorted from blood. Source of these receptors: a young man in good health. CDR3s include the opening cysteine and the closing phenylalanine or tryptophan. The D gene is left open where the match is weak. The size of a clone is reported for some rows only, either as once, few or many, or as a class for expanded clones.

cdr3_nt cdr3_aa clone_size d_call j_call v_call
TGCAGCGTTGAGGGGACTAGCGGGCTCATGTACAATGAGCAGTTCTTC CSVEGTSGLMYNEQFF - TRBD2 TRBJ2-1 TRBV29-1
TGCGCCAGCAGCCAAGATTTAGGGTTCTACGAGCAGTACTTC CASSQDLGFYEQYF - - TRBJ2-7 TRBV4-3
TGCAGCGTAAGAACCAAGTCCTACAATGAGCAGTTCTTC CSVRTKSYNEQFF - - TRBJ2-1 TRBV29-1
TGCGCCAGCAGCCTTGGTGAGCTTTCTGGAAACACCATATATTTT CASSLGELSGNTIYF - - TRBJ1-3 TRBV4-1
TGTGCCAGCAGCTGGAGACTAGGCGGGGAGCTGTTTTTT CASSWRLGGELFF - - TRBJ2-2 TRBV7-9
TGTGCCAGCAGCCGTAGTTTTCTGACAGATACGCAGTATTTT CASSRSFLTDTQYF - - TRBJ2-3 TRBV28
TGTGCCAGCAGTTTTGCAACCGTGAATGAGCAGTTCTTC CASSFATVNEQFF - - TRBJ2-1 TRBV27
TGCAGCGTTGTGGGTGGGGCAGATCTGAACACTGAAGCTTTCTTT CSVVGGADLNTEAFF - - TRBJ1-1 TRBV29-1
TGTGCCAGCAGTTTTCCGACTAGCGGGAGGAGCTCCTACGAGCAGTACTTC CASSFPTSGRSSYEQYF - TRBD2 TRBJ2-7 TRBV28
TGTGCCAGCAGCTTAGACGGGCAGCGGAGGACCTCCTACGAGCAGTACTTC CASSLDGQRRTSYEQYF - - TRBJ2-7 TRBV11-3
TGTGCCAGCAGCCCCCGGACAGGATCGATAGCTTTCTTT CASSPRTGSIAFF - TRBD1 TRBJ1-1 TRBV9
TGTGCCAGCAGTCCAACAGGGTGGGGCTACACCTTC CASSPTGWGYTF few - TRBJ1-2 TRBV7-9
TGTGCCAGCAGCTTACTAGTGGACAGGAGCTCCTACGAGCAGTACTTC CASSLLVDRSSYEQYF - TRBD1 TRBJ2-7 TRBV7-6
TGTGCCAGTATACGTGCGTATCTAGCCAAAAACATTCAGTACTTC CASIRAYLAKNIQYF - - TRBJ2-4 TRBV19
TGCAGCGTTGAGCTGTCGGCAGGGGGCGCCGGGGTGTACTTC CSVELSAGGAGVYF - TRBD1 TRBJ2-7 TRBV29-1
TGTGCCAGCAGTTTATCAGGGACACTGTACGAGCAGTACTTC CASSLSGTLYEQYF - - TRBJ2-7 TRBV27
TGTGCCAGCAGCGTAGGAGGCGGGGCCTCCTACAATGAGCAGTTCTTC CASSVGGGASYNEQFF - - TRBJ2-1 TRBV9
TGCGCCAGCAGTGTACCAGGGGGTAGACAGCCCCAGCATTTT CASSVPGGRQPQHF few TRBD1 TRBJ1-5 TRBV10-2
TGTGCCAGCAGTGACCCAGGGGAAAAACTGTTTTTT CASSDPGEKLFF once - TRBJ1-4 TRBV27
TGCAGCGTTCCGGGACCGATCTCCTACGAGCAGTACTTC CSVPGPISYEQYF - - TRBJ2-7 TRBV29-1
TGCGCCAGCAGCCAAGATCCCAGCGGGAGGCTCAATACGCAGTATTTT CASSQDPSGRLNTQYF - TRBD2 TRBJ2-3 TRBV4-1
TGTGCCAGCAGCTCCCCTCTCACAGATACGCAGTATTTT CASSSPLTDTQYF - - TRBJ2-3 TRBV7-3
TGTGCCTGGAGTGTAGGTAGCGGCAGCTACGAGCAGTACTTC CAWSVGSGSYEQYF - - TRBJ2-7 TRBV30
TGTGCCAGCAGCAAAATCCTGAGAGGGGCCCGTAGTGGCGAGCAGTACTTC CASSKILRGARSGEQYF - - TRBJ2-7 TRBV21-1
TGTGCCATCAGTGACGGGACTAGCGGGAGATTGAGTAGTGAGCAGTTCTTC CAISDGTSGRLSSEQFF once TRBD2 TRBJ2-1 TRBV10-3
TGTGCCAGCAGCTTAGGACAGAATAGCAATCAGCCCCAGCATTTT CASSLGQNSNQPQHF - - TRBJ1-5 TRBV11-2
TGCAGCGTTGCCCCTTGGAGCGATACCTACGAGCAGTACTTC CSVAPWSDTYEQYF once - TRBJ2-7 TRBV29-1
TGTGCTAGTGGTGCGGCAGTGAACACTGAAGCTTTCTTT CASGAAVNTEAFF - - TRBJ1-1 TRBV12-5
TGCGCCAGCAGCCAAGCCGACTACTCCAATGAGCAGTTCTTC CASSQADYSNEQFF once - TRBJ2-1 TRBV4-3
TGTGCCAGCAGCGGCGGGACTAGCGGGAGGGGGCAAGAGACCCAGTACTTC CASSGGTSGRGQETQYF - TRBD2 TRBJ2-5 TRBV9
TGCGCCAGCAGCCAAGAGGCTAGCGGGAGGTACAATGAGCAGTTCTTC CASSQEASGRYNEQFF - TRBD2 TRBJ2-1 TRBV4-3
TGTGCCAGCAGTGAATCTAGTGGGAGCTCCTACAATGAGCAGTTCTTC CASSESSGSSYNEQFF - - TRBJ2-1 TRBV6-1
TGTGCCAGCAGTGTAAACGAGCAGTACTTC CASSVNEQYF - - TRBJ2-7 TRBV6-1
TGTGCCAGCAGCCAAACGCCCACCTCGAAGAACACTGAAGCTTTCTTT CASSQTPTSKNTEAFF once - TRBJ1-1 TRBV14
TGTGCCAGCAGTGCGACAGGGAGGGGAGAGACCCAGTACTTC CASSATGRGETQYF - - TRBJ2-5 TRBV6-5
TGCAGCGCTGGAAGGGTCACAGGGAGGAATGGCTACACCTTC CSAGRVTGRNGYTF - - TRBJ1-2 TRBV29-1
TGTGCCAGCAGTACAGGACTAGCGGGCGCCTACGAGCAGTACTTC CASSTGLAGAYEQYF - TRBD2 TRBJ2-7 TRBV6-6
TGTGCCAGCAGCTTAGAGGGGTCTAGCGGTTACGAGCAGTACTTC CASSLEGSSGYEQYF - TRBD2 TRBJ2-7 TRBV7-8
TGTGCCAGCAGCTTAGGCGGGGACTCAATTGCGGGTACGCAGTATTTT CASSLGGDSIAGTQYF - - TRBJ2-3 TRBV13
TGCGCCAGCAGCTTTGGCAGAACTAACTATGGCTACACCTTC CASSFGRTNYGYTF - - TRBJ1-2 TRBV5-1
TGCGCCAGCAGCCAAGATGGGTCAAGTAAGAGGAGCTCCTACGAGCAGTACTTC CASSQDGSSKRSSYEQYF - - TRBJ2-7 TRBV4-1
TGTGCCACCAGCAGAGTTAATTTCGGACTTCACAATGAGCAGTTCTTC CATSRVNFGLHNEQFF - - TRBJ2-1 TRBV15
TGTGCCAGTAGTATAGATTTGTCATCCGAGCAGTACTTC CASSIDLSSEQYF - - TRBJ2-7 TRBV19
TGTGCCAGTAGTATCCCACCAGACAGGGACGTCACCTACGAGCAGTACTTC CASSIPPDRDVTYEQYF - TRBD1 TRBJ2-7 TRBV19
TGTGCCAGCTCTCCCGGGACTACCGAGGGGAGCTCCTACAATGAGCAGTTCTTC CASSPGTTEGSSYNEQFF once TRBD2 TRBJ2-1 TRBV18